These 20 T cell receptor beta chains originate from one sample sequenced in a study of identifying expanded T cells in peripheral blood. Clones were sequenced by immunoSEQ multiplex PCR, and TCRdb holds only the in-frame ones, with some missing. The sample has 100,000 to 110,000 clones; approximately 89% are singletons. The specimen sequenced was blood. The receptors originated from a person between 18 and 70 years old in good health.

The CDR3 DNA is TGTGCCAGCAGCCCCCAGCGGTACACCGGGGAGCTGTTTTTT. Protein: CASSPQRYTGELFF. V gene TRBV7-3 combines with J gene TRBJ2-2; tentatively, D is TRBD2 (5 bases). The CDR3 covers 14 residues. CDR1 and CDR2 from the germline V gene are SGHTA and FQGTGA. V was clipped by 5 bases and J by 3 bases, with 10 bases between them.

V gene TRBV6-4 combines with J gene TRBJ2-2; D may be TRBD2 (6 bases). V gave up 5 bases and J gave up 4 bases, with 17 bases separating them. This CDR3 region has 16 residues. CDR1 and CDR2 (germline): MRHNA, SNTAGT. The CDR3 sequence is CASSTAAGGATGELFF. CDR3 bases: TGTGCCAGCAGTACCGCAGCAGGAGGGGCCACCGGGGAGCTGTTTTTT.

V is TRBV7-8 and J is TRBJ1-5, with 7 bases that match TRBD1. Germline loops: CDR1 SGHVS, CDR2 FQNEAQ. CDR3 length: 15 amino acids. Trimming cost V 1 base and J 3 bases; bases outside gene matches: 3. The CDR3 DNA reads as TGTGCCAGCAGCTTAGAAGGACAGGTCAATCAGCCCCAGCATTTT. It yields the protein CASSLEGQVNQPQHF.

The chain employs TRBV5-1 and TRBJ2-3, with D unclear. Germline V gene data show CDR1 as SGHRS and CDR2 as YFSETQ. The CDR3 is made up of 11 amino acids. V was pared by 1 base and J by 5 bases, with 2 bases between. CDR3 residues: CASSLRDTQYF. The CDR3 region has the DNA TGCGCCAGCAGCTTGAGAGATACGCAGTATTTT. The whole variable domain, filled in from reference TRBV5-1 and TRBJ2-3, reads KAGVTQTPRYLIKTRGQQVTLSCSPISGHRSVSWYQQTPGQGLQFLFEYFSETQRNKGNFPGRFSGRQFSNSRSEMNVSTLELGDSALYLCASSLRDTQYFGPGTRLTVL.

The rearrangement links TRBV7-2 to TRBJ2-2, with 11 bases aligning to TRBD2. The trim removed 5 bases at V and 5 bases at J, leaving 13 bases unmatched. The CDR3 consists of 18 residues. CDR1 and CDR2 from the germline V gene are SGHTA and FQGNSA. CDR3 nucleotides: TGTGCCAGCAGCCCAACTAGCGGGAGTCGGGGAAAAACCGGGGAGCTGTTTTTT. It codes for CASSPTSGSRGKTGELFF.

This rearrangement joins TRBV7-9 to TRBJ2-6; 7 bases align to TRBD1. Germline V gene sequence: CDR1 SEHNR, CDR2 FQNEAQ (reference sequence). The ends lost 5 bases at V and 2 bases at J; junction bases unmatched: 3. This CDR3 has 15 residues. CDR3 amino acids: CASSTTGTGANVLTF. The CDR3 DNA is TGTGCCAGCAGCACGACAGGGACTGGGGCCAACGTCCTGACTTTC. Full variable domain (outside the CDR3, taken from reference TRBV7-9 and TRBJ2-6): DTGVSQNPRHKITKRGQNVTFRCDPISEHNRLYWYRQTLGQGPEFLTYFQNEAQLEKSRLLSDRFSAERPKGSFSTLEIQRTEQGDSAMYLCASSTTGTGANVLTFGAGSRLTVL.

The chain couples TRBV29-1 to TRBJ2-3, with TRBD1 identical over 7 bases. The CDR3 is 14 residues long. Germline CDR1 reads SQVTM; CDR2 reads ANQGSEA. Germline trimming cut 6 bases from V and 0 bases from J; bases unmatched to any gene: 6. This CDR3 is CSVAPGQSTDTQYF. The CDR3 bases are TGCAGCGTCGCACCGGGACAGAGCACAGATACGCAGTATTTT.

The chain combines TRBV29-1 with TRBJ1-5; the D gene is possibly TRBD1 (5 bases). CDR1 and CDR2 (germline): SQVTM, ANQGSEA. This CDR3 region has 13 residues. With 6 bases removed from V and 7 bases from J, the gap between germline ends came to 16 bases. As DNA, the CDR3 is TGCAGCGTCTATGGGGGAGGCGGGCAGCCCCAGCATTTT. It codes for CSVYGGGGQPQHF.

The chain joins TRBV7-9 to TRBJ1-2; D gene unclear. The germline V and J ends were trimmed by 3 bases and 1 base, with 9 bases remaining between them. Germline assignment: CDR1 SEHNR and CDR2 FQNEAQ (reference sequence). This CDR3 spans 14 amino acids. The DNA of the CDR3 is TGTGCCAGCAGCTTTGGACCGATTAACTATGGCTACACCTTC. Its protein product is CASSFGPINYGYTF.

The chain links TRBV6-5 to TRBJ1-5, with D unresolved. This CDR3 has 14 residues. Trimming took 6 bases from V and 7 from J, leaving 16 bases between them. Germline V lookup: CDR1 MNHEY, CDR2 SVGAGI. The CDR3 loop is CASSKGSGGQPQHF. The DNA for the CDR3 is TGTGCCAGCAGCAAGGGTTCAGGCGGGCAGCCCCAGCATTTT.

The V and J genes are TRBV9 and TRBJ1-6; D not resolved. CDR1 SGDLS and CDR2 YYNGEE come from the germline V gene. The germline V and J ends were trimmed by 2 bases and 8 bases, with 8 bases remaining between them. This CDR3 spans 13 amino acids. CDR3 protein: CASSVGTDSPLHF. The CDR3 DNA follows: TGTGCCAGCAGCGTCGGAACTGATTCACCCCTCCACTTT.

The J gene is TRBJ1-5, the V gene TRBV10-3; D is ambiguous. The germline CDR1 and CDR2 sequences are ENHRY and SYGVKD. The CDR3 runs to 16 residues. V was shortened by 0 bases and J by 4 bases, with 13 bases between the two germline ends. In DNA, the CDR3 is TGTGCCATCAGTGAGTCTTTTGGCAGTTTGAATCAGCCCCAGCATTTT. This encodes CAISESFGSLNQPQHF.

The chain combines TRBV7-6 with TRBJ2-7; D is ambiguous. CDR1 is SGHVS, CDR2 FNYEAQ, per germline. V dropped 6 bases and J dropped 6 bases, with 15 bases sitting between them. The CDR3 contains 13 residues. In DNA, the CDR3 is TGTGCCAGCAGTTCACGCCTCGAGGCCGAGCAGTACTTC. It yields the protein CASSSRLEAEQYF. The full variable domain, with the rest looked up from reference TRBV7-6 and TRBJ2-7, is GAGVSQSPRYKVTKRGQDVALRCDPISGHVSLYWYRQALGQGPEFLTYFNYEAQQDKSGLPNDRFSAERPEGSISTLTIQRTEQRDSAMYRCASSSRLEAEQYFGPGTRLTVT.

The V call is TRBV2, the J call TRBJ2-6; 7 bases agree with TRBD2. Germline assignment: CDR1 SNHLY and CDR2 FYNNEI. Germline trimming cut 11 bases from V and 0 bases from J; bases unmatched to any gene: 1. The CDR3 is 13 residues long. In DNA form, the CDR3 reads TGTGCCGGGGGGGACTCTGGGGCCAACGTCCTGACTTTC. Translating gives CAGGDSGANVLTF. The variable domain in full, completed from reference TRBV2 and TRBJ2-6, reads EPEVTQTPSHQVTQMGQEVILRCVPISNHLYFYWYRQILGQKVEFLVSFYNNEISEKSEIFDDQFSVERPDGSNFTLKIRSTKLEDSAMYFCAGGDSGANVLTFGAGSRLTVL.

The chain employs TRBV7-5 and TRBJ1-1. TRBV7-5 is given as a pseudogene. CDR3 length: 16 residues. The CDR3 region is CVRSLTLGGVNTEAFF. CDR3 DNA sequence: TGTGTCAGAAGCTTAACGTTAGGAGGGGTGAACACTGAAGCTTTCTTT.

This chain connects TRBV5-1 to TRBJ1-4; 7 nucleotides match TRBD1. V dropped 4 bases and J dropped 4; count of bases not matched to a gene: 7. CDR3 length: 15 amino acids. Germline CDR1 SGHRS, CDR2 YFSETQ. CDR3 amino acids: CASSLTGSDNEKLFF. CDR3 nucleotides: TGCGCCAGCAGCCTGACAGGGTCGGATAATGAAAAACTGTTTTTT.

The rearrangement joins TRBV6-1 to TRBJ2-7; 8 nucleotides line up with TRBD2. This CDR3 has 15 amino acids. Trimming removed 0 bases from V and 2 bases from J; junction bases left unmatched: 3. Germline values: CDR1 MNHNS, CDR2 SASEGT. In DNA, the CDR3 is TGTGCCAGCAGTGAAGCCCAGCGGGGGCCCTACGAGCAGTACTTC. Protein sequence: CASSEAQRGPYEQYF.

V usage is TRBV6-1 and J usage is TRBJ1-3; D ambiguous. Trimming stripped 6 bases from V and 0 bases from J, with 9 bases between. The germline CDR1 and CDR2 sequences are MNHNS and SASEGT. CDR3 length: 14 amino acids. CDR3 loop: CASSGILSGNTIYF. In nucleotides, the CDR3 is TGTGCCAGCAGCGGCATTCTCTCTGGAAACACCATATATTTT.

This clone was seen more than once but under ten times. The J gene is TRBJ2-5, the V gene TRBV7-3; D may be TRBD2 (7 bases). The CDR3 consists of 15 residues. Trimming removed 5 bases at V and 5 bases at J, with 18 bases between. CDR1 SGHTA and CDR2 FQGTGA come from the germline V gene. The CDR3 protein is CASSPRRGPRETQYF. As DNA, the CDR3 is TGTGCCAGCAGCCCCAGGCGGGGGCCCAGGGAGACCCAGTACTTC.

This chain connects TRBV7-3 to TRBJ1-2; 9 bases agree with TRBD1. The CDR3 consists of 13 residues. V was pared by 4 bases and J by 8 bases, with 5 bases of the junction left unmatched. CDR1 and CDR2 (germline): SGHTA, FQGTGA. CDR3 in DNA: TGTGCCAGCAGCTCCACAGGGGGCCCGGGCTACACCTTC. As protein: CASSSTGGPGYTF.